This record concerns one TCR beta chain sequence. The CDR3 totals 17 residues. Germline CDR1 is SGHVS and CDR2 is FQNEAQ. Trimming at V came to 3 bases and at J to 9 bases, leaving 11 bases not matched to a gene. Each CDR3 protein is one row after TCRdb ran MiXCR on the RT-PCR reads. The table has about 700,000 distinct CDR3 sequences, approximately 14% seen once. The sequenced material came from memory CD4+ T cells from blood. This TCR derives from a female donor in good health, serving as a healthy control. V gene TRBV7-8 combines with J gene TRBJ2-1; TRBD2 agrees at 13 bases. The CDR3 spells CASSFYGTSGIISEQFF. The CDR3 region has the DNA TGTGCCAGCAGCTTTTACGGGACTAGCGGGATCATCAGTGAGCAGTTCTTC.